One sample yielded the 14 T cell receptor beta chains listed below, sequenced in a study of identical twins. TCRdb fed the 5' RACE reads into MiXCR, producing one record per CDR3 protein. The top ten hold about 14% of the sample, which has approximately 210,000 distinct CDR3 sequences, 6.5% seen once. This sample was also put to use in a study of T cells expressing NK-cell markers.

Source material: CD8+ T cells sorted from blood. The receptors come from a woman aged 18-29 years in good health.

The V gene is TRBV7-3, the J gene TRBJ2-2; D gene ambiguous. The germline CDR1 and CDR2 sequences are SGHTA and FQGTGA. The V end was cut by 7 bases, the J end by 5 bases, with 8 bases between. The CDR3 loop spans 12 amino acids. The DNA for the CDR3 is TGTGCCAGCACCTCAGTGACCGGGGAGCTGTTTTTT. Its protein is CASTSVTGELFF.

This clonotype has just a few counts. This sequence joins TRBV20-1 and TRBJ2-1; 13 nucleotides match TRBD2. V was pared by 1 base and J by 5 bases, with 5 bases of the junction left unmatched. Germline loops: CDR1 DFQATT, CDR2 SNEGSKA (reference sequence). The CDR3 has 16 amino acids. The CDR3 region is CSARAFTSGRDNEQFF. The DNA of the CDR3 is TGCAGTGCTAGAGCGTTTACTAGCGGGAGGGACAATGAGCAGTTCTTC.

This clonotype was seen at least ten times. The rearrangement uses TRBV11-2 and TRBJ2-1; 9 bases align to TRBD2. This CDR3 spans 15 amino acids. V shed 5 bases, J shed 3 bases, and the junction held 5 bases outside the gene matches. In germline, CDR1 is SGHAT, CDR2 FQNNGV. Written as DNA, the CDR3 is TGTGCCAGCAGCCCCGGGACTAGCCTCTACAATGAGCAGTTCTTC. Residues: CASSPGTSLYNEQFF.

This clonotype was found a few times. The V and J genes are TRBV12-3 or TRBV12-4 and TRBJ2-7, with D hard to call. This CDR3 region has 17 residues. V gave up 7 bases and J gave up 0 bases, with 22 bases separating them. The CDR3 DNA is TGTGCCAGCACCTTTATCCCTGGACGGGCAGCCTCCTACGAGCAGTACTTC. This codes for CASTFIPGRAASYEQYF.

This clonotype has ten or more counts. The V gene is TRBV7-9, the J gene TRBJ1-1, with a tentative D call TRBD1 (5 bases). Trimming left V 6 bases short and J 1 base short, with 6 bases between. CDR1 is SEHNR, CDR2 FQNEAQ, per germline (reference sequence). The length of the CDR3 is 12 residues. CDR3 sequence (DNA): TGTGCCAGCAGGGGGCCGAACACTGAAGCTTTCTTT. Protein: CASRGPNTEAFF.

This clonotype has only a few counts. The chain couples TRBV4-3 to TRBJ2-7; possible D gene TRBD1, 5 bases. The V end lost 4 bases, the J end lost 1 base, and 17 bases lay between the germline ends. The CDR3 contains 16 residues. Germline V gene data show CDR1 as LGHNA and CDR2 as YSLEER. The CDR3 sequence is CASSPTWPDTSYEQYF. Here the CDR3 DNA reads TGCGCCAGCAGCCCCACGTGGCCGGACACATCCTACGAGCAGTACTTC.

In its sample, this clonotype was seen many times. V usage is TRBV12-3 or TRBV12-4 and J usage is TRBJ2-5; D is ambiguous. Trimming cost V 6 bases and J 4 bases, with 9 bases left between them. The CDR3 loop spans 12 amino acids. The CDR3 DNA reads TGTGCCAGCAGGAAAGGTGGAGAGACCCAGTACTTC. Translation: CASRKGGETQYF.

This clonotype showed up just a few times. V usage is TRBV9 and J usage is TRBJ1-4; TRBD1 might be the D (5 bases). Germline CDR1 reads SGDLS; CDR2 reads YYNGEE. The ends were cut back, 4 bases at V and 5 bases at J, with 12 bases in the middle. The CDR3 length is 14 residues. The CDR3 loop reads CASSLGLKNEKLFF. Here the CDR3 DNA reads TGTGCCAGCAGCTTGGGACTCAAGAATGAAAAACTGTTTTTT. The whole variable domain, filled in from reference TRBV9 and TRBJ1-4, reads DSGVTQTPKHLITATGQRVTLRCSPRSGDLSVYWYQQSLDQGLQFLIQYYNGEERAKGNILERFSAQQFPDLHSELNLSSLELGDSALYFCASSLGLKNEKLFFGSGTQLSVL.

This clonotype has more than one count but fewer than ten. The chain recombines TRBV27 with TRBJ2-5; the match to TRBD2 covers 9 bases. CDR3 length equals 16 residues. The V gene end was trimmed by 2 bases and the J gene end by 5 bases; junction bases not matched to a gene: 9. Germline-derived CDR1 and CDR2 are MNHEY and SMNVEV (reference sequence). The CDR3 sequence is CASSLTPGLAGETQYF. The CDR3, as DNA: TGTGCCAGCAGTTTAACCCCGGGACTAGCAGGGGAGACCCAGTACTTC.

This chain joins TRBV30 and TRBJ2-7; D remains ambiguous. This CDR3 has 12 amino acids. Germline V lookup: CDR1 GTSNPN, CDR2 SVGIG (reference sequence). Between the trimmed V and J ends, which lost 4 bases and 4 bases, there was a span of 11 bases. The CDR3 region has the DNA TGTGCCTGGAACGACTCGGAGTACGAGCAGTACTTC. It translates to CAWNDSEYEQYF.

This clonotype came up many times. The chain combines TRBV29-1 with TRBJ2-4, with D possibly TRBD1 on 6 matching bases. CDR3 length: 13 amino acids. The V end lost 6 bases, the J end lost 6 bases, and 15 bases lay between the germline ends. In germline, CDR1 is SQVTM, CDR2 ANQGSEA. The CDR3 here is CSVAWGRGNIQYF. CDR3 bases: TGCAGCGTGGCTTGGGGGCGCGGAAACATTCAGTACTTC.

This rearrangement joins TRBV10-3 to TRBJ2-1, with TRBD2 matching over 11 bases. CDR3 length equals 15 residues. In germline, CDR1 is ENHRY, CDR2 SYGVKD. The junction had 10 bases not matched to a gene; V was cut back by 8 bases and J by 7 bases. CDR3 sequence: CAIRLAGGPGNEQFF. The CDR3 nucleotides read TGTGCCATCCGCTTAGCGGGAGGGCCCGGGAATGAGCAGTTCTTC.

This clonotype showed up many times. The chain links TRBV29-1 to TRBJ1-1; D is possibly TRBD1 (6 bases). The germline V and J ends were trimmed by 4 bases and 3 bases, with 9 bases remaining between them. The germline V gene has CDR1 SQVTM and CDR2 ANQGSEA. The CDR3 has 12 amino acids. CDR3 nucleotide sequence: TGCAGCGTTGGACCAGGGGACACTGAAGCTTTCTTT. Residues: CSVGPGDTEAFF.

This clonotype came up a few times. This chain uses TRBV20-1 with TRBJ1-2, with D unclear. V gave up 7 bases and J gave up 8 bases, with 20 bases separating them. There are 13 residues in the CDR3. CDR1 and CDR2 (germline): DFQATT, SNEGSKA (reference sequence). CDR3 loop: CSVPFGRTSGYTF. For the CDR3, the DNA is TGCAGTGTTCCCTTCGGACGTACATCGGGCTACACCTTC.